These 17 T cell receptor beta chains were sequenced from one sample in a study of regulatory T cells in long-lasting Graves disease. HTBI primers from iRepertoire and Arm-PCR of CDR3 regions yielded the TCR beta libraries. From the multiplex PCR reads, TCRdb called clonotypes with MiXCR, one entry per CDR3 protein. Of 300,000 to 400,000 distinct CDR3 sequences in the sample, 16% were seen once. Time point defined: newly diagnosed GD, antithyroid drugs for less than 3 months. PBMC-derived RNA was used for the TCR library. This sample also belongs to another study, concerning T cells in Graves' hyperthyroidism and ophthalmopathy.

The sequences come from peripheral blood mononuclear cells (PBMCs), collected at new diagnosis, from a patient treated with antithyroid drugs. The origin of the receptors is a man in his forties with Graves disease.

This clonotype was recorded at least ten times. The gene calls are TRBV20-1 and TRBJ1-4; D is unresolved. CDR1 and CDR2 (germline): DFQATT, SNEGSKA (reference sequence). The CDR3 totals 15 residues. Trimming cost V 0 bases and J 8 bases, with 16 bases left between them. The CDR3 nucleotides read TGCAGTGCTAGAGATCCAAAGGGCACGGGAGAAAAACTGTTTTTT. Amino acids: CSARDPKGTGEKLFF.

This clonotype was counted at least ten times. The chain combines TRBV7-9 with TRBJ2-1; TRBD2 is a possible D gene (7 bases). The V end was cut by 2 bases, the J end by 6 bases, with 14 bases between. Germline CDR1 SEHNR, CDR2 FQNEAQ (reference sequence). The CDR3 is 15 amino acids. CDR3 DNA sequence: TGTGCCAGCAGCTTACCCCGGGGGGCCTTCAATGAGCAGTTCTTC. This encodes CASSLPRGAFNEQFF.

This clonotype showed up many times. The chain has TRBV10-1 and TRBJ2-3; D gene ambiguous. This CDR3 has 15 residues. The V gene's germline CDR1 is WNHNN and CDR2 SYGVQD (reference sequence). The V and J ends lost 10 bases and 3 bases respectively, with 20 bases between them. The CDR3 DNA reads as TGCGCCACCTCCGATCACCGCGACAAAACAGATACGCAGTATTTT. Encoded protein: CATSDHRDKTDTQYF.

This clonotype has ten or more counts. This rearrangement joins TRBV20-1 to TRBJ2-3; unclear D gene. The V gene's germline CDR1 is DFQATT and CDR2 SNEGSKA (reference sequence). V was clipped by 2 bases and J by 3 bases, with 12 bases between them. The CDR3 spans 14 residues. CDR3 sequence: CSARKAEETDTQYF. CDR3 nucleotide sequence: TGCAGTGCTAGAAAGGCAGAGGAGACAGATACGCAGTATTTT.

This clonotype was found many times. V is TRBV6-1 and J is TRBJ2-2, with 8 nucleotides matching TRBD1. Germline trimming cut 4 bases from V and 4 bases from J; bases unmatched to any gene: 5. The CDR3 loop spans 15 amino acids. Germline CDR1 is MNHNS and CDR2 is SASEGT. This chain's CDR3 is CASSADRARTGELFF. CDR3 coding DNA: TGTGCCAGCAGTGCGGACAGGGCGCGCACCGGGGAGCTGTTTTTT.

This clonotype was counted at least ten times. The CDR3 region is CASSSRGNGETQYF. CDR3 bases: TGTGCCAGCAGCTCGAGGGGAAACGGGGAGACCCAGTACTTC. The V gene is TRBV7-3, the J gene TRBJ2-5; the D call may be TRBD1 or TRBD2 (5 bases each). Between the trimmed V and J ends, which lost 4 bases and 5 bases, there was a span of 14 bases. This CDR3 spans 14 amino acids. The V gene's germline CDR1 is SGHTA and CDR2 FQGTGA. Supplemented by reference TRBV7-3 and TRBJ2-5, the full variable domain reads GAGVSQTPSNKVTEKGKYVELRCDPISGHTALYWYRQSLGQGPEFLIYFQGTGAADDSGLPNDRFFAVRPEGSVSTLKIQRTERGDSAVYLCASSSRGNGETQYFGPGTRLLVL.

This clonotype was seen repeatedly, ten times or more. This rearrangement joins TRBV5-1 to TRBJ2-7; perhaps D is TRBD1 or TRBD2 (5 bases each). CDR1 and CDR2 from the germline V gene are SGHRS and YFSETQ. The V end was cut by 1 base, the J end by 2 bases, with 10 bases between. There are 14 residues in the CDR3. For the CDR3, the DNA is TGCGCCAGCAGCTTGCGGGACCGCGCCTACGAGCAGTACTTC. This gives the protein CASSLRDRAYEQYF.

The chain is built from TRBV14 and TRBJ2-3; 9 bases fit TRBD1. Germline V lookup: CDR1 SGHDN, CDR2 FVKESK. The CDR3 contains 16 residues. V gave up 2 bases and J gave up 5 bases; unmatched junction bases: 8. CDR3 bases: TGTGCCAGCAGCCAATTCCGGGACAGGGTGGGAGATACGCAGTATTTT. Translating gives CASSQFRDRVGDTQYF.

V gene TRBV7-3 combines with J gene TRBJ1-5; 9 bases agree with TRBD1. The CDR3 is 18 residues long. Trimming cost V 4 bases and J 4 bases; bases outside gene matches: 14. The germline V gene has CDR1 SGHTA and CDR2 FQGTGA. The CDR3 loop is CASSSWGSDRGRNQPQHF. The CDR3 DNA sequence: TGTGCCAGCAGCTCCTGGGGGTCGGACAGGGGTAGGAATCAGCCCCAGCATTTT. Combining the CDR3 with reference TRBV7-3 and TRBJ1-5 gives the whole variable domain GAGVSQTPSNKVTEKGKYVELRCDPISGHTALYWYRQSLGQGPEFLIYFQGTGAADDSGLPNDRFFAVRPEGSVSTLKIQRTERGDSAVYLCASSSWGSDRGRNQPQHFGDGTRLSIL.

A word on this clonotype: A read error is possible here, since a much larger clone lies one base away. Because it lacks the conserved phenylalanine or tryptophan at the end, this CDR3 is likely a read error. V is TRBV7-2 and J is TRBJ1-1, with a tentative D call TRBD1 (6 bases). The CDR3 covers 15 residues. The V gene lost 3 bases and the J gene lost 1 base, with 12 bases spanning the gap. The germline gives CDR1 SGHTA, CDR2 FQGNSA. Here the CDR3 DNA reads TGTGCCAGCAGCTTTCTCACGACAGGGAACACTGAAGCTTTCTCT. As protein: CASSFLTTGNTEAFS.

This clonotype was seen ten or more times. The chain couples TRBV3-1 to TRBJ1-1, with D possibly matching TRBD1 (6 bases). Germline-derived CDR1 and CDR2 are LGHDT and YNNKEL (reference sequence). V lost 2 bases to trimming and J lost 1 base, with 8 bases between them. The CDR3 has 14 amino acids. The CDR3 nucleotides read TGTGCCAGCAGCCAAAGGGGGGCGAACACTGAAGCTTTCTTT. Translating it yields CASSQRGANTEAFF.

This clonotype was detected only a few times. The chain couples TRBV7-2 to TRBJ2-7; tentatively, D is TRBD2 (5 bases). The CDR3 extends over 13 amino acids. The V end was cut by 5 bases, the J end by 10 bases, with 18 bases between. Germline V lookup: CDR1 SGHTA, CDR2 FQGNSA. CDR3 sequence: CASSQELEGDQYF. The CDR3 nucleotides read TGTGCCAGCAGCCAAGAATTAGAGGGTGACCAGTACTTC.

This clonotype occurred many times. The chain has TRBV7-2 and TRBJ1-3; D may be TRBD1 (5 bases). The CDR3 is 16 residues long. Germline CDR1 SGHTA, CDR2 FQGNSA. Trimming stripped 2 bases from V and 0 bases from J, with 11 bases between. The CDR3 protein is CASSLLGHLSGNTIYF. DNA of the CDR3: TGTGCCAGCAGCTTACTGGGGCACCTCTCTGGAAACACCATATATTTT.

This clonotype has a count of ten or more. J is TRBJ2-1 and V is TRBV5-4, with TRBD1 matching 7 bases. Germline-derived CDR1 and CDR2 are SGHNT and YYREEE (reference sequence). The V and J ends lost 4 bases and 5 bases, in that order; junction bases with no gene match: 6. The CDR3 loop spans 14 amino acids. The CDR3: CASSGRDSNNEQFF. CDR3 sequence (DNA): TGTGCCAGCAGCGGCCGGGACAGCAACAATGAGCAGTTCTTC.

This clonotype was observed many times. This rearrangement joins TRBV29-1 to TRBJ2-3; D remains unclear. Germline-derived CDR1 and CDR2 are SQVTM and ANQGSEA. The CDR3 is made up of 13 amino acids. Trimming took 7 bases from V and 2 from J, leaving 13 bases between them. The chain's CDR3 is CSAIIPYTDTQYF. For the CDR3, the DNA is TGCAGCGCAATCATTCCCTACACAGATACGCAGTATTTT.

This clonotype came up many times. The CDR3 coding sequence is TGTGCCACCAGTGATCCTACTGTACAGGGCGCCTACGAGCAGTACTTC. This sequence encodes CATSDPTVQGAYEQYF. The rearrangement uses TRBV24-1 and TRBJ2-7, with TRBD1 as a possible D gene (6 bases). Germline V gene lookup returns CDR1 KGHDR and CDR2 SFDVKD. Trimming removed 3 bases at V and 2 bases at J, with 16 bases between. This CDR3 region has 16 residues.

This clonotype was observed many times. The rearrangement uses TRBV11-2 and TRBJ2-3, with D hard to call. CDR3 length: 13 residues. In germline, CDR1 is SGHAT, CDR2 FQNNGV. Trimming took 5 bases from V and 4 from J, leaving 10 bases between them. The DNA for the CDR3 is TGTGCCAGCAGCCTCGGATCGGCAGATACGCAGTATTTT. This sequence encodes CASSLGSADTQYF.